This TCR beta chain was documented in a study of blood T cell repertoires in COVID-19. Study-wide background: Material from acute and convalescent COVID-19 was sourced from the United States, Italy and Spain.

Trimming took 0 bases from V and 6 from J, leaving 15 bases between them. Germline CDR1 reads SGHRS; CDR2 reads YFSETQ. This CDR3 has 15 residues. The repertoire was sequenced with immunoSEQ multiplex PCR; TCRdb's copy has only in-frame clones and lacks some. The profile shows about 160,000 clones, 80% of them singletons. The rearrangement links TRBV5-1 to TRBJ1-1; a weak D match, TRBD1 (6 bases). The source material was PBMCs or T cells enriched from blood (not recorded which). The origin of this receptor is a man aged 40-49 years who had recovered from COVID-19. The chain's CDR3 is CASSLDSGPGAEAFF. The CDR3 DNA reads as TGCGCCAGCAGCTTGGATTCGGGACCAGGGGCTGAAGCTTTCTTT.